A single TCR beta chain is shown here with its context. The source of the sample is a study of blood T cell repertoires in COVID-19. Study as a whole: From the United States, Italy and Spain came samples of acute and convalescent COVID-19. The cDNA or gDNA used as material had been derived from T cells, B-cell-depleted T cells, or PBMCs.

The CDR3 covers 14 residues. As handled by the study authors: Estimates of nucleated cell counts were drawn from the amplification of reference gene primers. Profiling relied on immunoSEQ multiplex PCR, and the TCRdb table lists in-frame clones only, not all of them. Clonal size and the V and J genes are those of that table, whereas D and trimming came from the DNA. The sample includes under 250,000 clones, almost 90% seen only once; the top ten take approximately 2.6%. The material sequenced was peripheral blood. V usage is TRBV21-1 and J usage is TRBJ2-5; the DNA was not used to check the table's D call, TRBD2. TRBV21-1 represents a pseudogene. This receptor was obtained from a woman aged 55-75 years with acute or convalescent COVID-19. CDR3 in amino acids: CASSRGLVKETQYF. In DNA form, the CDR3 reads TGTGCCAGCAGCAGAGGCCTAGTCAAAGAGACCCAGTACTTC.